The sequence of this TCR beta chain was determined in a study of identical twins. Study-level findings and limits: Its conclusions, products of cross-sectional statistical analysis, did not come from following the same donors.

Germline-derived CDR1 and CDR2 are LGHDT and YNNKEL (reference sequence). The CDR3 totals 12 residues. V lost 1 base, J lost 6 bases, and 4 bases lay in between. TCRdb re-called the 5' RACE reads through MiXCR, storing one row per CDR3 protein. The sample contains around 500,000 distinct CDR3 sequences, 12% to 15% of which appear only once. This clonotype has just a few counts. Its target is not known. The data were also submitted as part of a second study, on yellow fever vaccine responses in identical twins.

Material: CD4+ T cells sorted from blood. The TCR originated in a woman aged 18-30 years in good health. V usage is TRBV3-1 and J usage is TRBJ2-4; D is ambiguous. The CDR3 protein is CASSQGGNIQYF. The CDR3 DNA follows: TGTGCCAGCAGCCAAGGGGGAAACATTCAGTACTTC.